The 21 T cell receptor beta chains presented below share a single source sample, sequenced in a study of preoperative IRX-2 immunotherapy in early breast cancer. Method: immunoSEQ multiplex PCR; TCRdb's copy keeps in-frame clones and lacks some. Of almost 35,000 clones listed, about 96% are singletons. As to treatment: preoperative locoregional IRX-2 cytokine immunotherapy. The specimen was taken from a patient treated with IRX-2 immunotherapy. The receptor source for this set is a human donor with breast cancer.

The CDR3 is CASSLRGLGNTDTQYF. CDR3 sequence (DNA): TGTGCCAGCAGCTTACGCGGACTAGGTAACACAGATACGCAGTATTTT. The chain joins TRBV11-3 to TRBJ2-3, with 7 nucleotides matching TRBD2. Trimming removed 2 bases from V and 2 bases from J; junction bases left unmatched: 7. CDR1 and CDR2 from the germline V gene are SGHNT and YENEEA. The CDR3 is made up of 16 amino acids.

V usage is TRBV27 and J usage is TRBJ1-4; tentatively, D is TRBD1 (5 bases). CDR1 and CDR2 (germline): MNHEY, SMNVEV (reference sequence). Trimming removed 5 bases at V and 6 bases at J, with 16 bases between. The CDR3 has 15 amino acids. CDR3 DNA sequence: TGTGCCAGCAGTGAGTTTTGGGGGTCTGATGAAAAACTGTTTTTT. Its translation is CASSEFWGSDEKLFF.

Written as DNA, the CDR3 is TGTGCCAGCAGTTTATCGAGGTACTATGGCTACACCTTC. Protein sequence: CASSLSRYYGYTF. This chain connects TRBV27 to TRBJ1-2; no firm D call. The CDR3 loop spans 13 amino acids. Germline loops: CDR1 MNHEY, CDR2 SMNVEV (reference sequence). V was clipped by 0 bases and J by 3 bases, with 5 bases between them.

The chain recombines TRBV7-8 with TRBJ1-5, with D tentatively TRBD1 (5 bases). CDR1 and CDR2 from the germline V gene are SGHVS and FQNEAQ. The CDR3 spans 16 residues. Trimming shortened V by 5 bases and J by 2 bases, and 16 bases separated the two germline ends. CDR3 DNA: TGTGCCAGCAGCCGATCACGGGACGGACGCAATCAGCCCCAGCATTTT. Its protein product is CASSRSRDGRNQPQHF.

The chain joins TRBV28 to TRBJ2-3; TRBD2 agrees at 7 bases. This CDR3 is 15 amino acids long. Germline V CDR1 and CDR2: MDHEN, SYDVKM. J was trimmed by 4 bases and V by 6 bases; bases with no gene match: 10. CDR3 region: CASSLAGVLSDTQYF. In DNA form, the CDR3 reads TGTGCCAGCAGCTTAGCGGGTGTTTTGTCAGATACGCAGTATTTT.

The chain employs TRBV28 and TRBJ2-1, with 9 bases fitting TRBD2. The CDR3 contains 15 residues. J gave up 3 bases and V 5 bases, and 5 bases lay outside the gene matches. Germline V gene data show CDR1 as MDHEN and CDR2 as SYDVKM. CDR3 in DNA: TGTGCCAGCAGTGAGACTAGCGGTTACTACAATGAGCAGTTCTTC. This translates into CASSETSGYYNEQFF.

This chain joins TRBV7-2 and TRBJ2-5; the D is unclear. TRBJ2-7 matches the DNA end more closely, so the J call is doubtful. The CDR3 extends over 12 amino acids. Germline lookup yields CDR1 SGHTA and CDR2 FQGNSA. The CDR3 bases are TGTGCCAGCAGCTTGACCTCCTACGAGCAGTACTTC. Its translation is CASSLTSYEQYF.

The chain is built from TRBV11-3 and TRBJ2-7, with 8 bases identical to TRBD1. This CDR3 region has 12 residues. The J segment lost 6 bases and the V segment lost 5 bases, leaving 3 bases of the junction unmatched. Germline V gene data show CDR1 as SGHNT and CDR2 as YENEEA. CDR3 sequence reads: CASSVGTGEQYF. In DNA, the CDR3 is TGTGCCAGCAGCGTTGGGACAGGCGAGCAGTACTTC.

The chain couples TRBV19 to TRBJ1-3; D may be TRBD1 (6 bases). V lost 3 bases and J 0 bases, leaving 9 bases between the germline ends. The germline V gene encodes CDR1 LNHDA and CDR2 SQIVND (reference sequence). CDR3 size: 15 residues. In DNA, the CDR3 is TGTGCCAGTAGTATGACGGACAGCTCTGGAAACACCATATATTTT. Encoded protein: CASSMTDSSGNTIYF.

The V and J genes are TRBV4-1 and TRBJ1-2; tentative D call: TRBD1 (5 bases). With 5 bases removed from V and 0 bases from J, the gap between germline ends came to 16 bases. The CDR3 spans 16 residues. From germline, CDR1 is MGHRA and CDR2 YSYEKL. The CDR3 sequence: CASSKGVTEANYGYTF. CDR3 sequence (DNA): TGCGCCAGCAGCAAAGGGGTAACAGAAGCTAACTATGGCTACACCTTC.

CDR3 residues: CASSPRASYEQYF. In DNA form, the CDR3 reads TGTGCCAGCTCACCGAGGGCCTCCTACGAGCAGTACTTC. The chain combines TRBV18 with TRBJ2-7; a possible D gene is TRBD2 (5 bases). CDR3 length: 13 amino acids. The V and J ends lost 3 bases and 0 bases respectively, with 6 bases between them. Germline assignment: CDR1 KGHSH and CDR2 LQKENI.

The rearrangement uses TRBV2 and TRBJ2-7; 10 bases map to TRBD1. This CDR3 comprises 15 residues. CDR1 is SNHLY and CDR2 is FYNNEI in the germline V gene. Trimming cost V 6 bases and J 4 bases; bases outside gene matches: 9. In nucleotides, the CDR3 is TGTGCCAGCAGGAAGGGGACAGGGGCAATTTACGAGCAGTACTTC. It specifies CASRKGTGAIYEQYF.

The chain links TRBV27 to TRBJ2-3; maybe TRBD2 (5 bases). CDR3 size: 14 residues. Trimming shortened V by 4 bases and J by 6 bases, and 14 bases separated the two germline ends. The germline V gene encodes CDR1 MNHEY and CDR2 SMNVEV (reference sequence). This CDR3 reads CASSYSGRVDTQYF. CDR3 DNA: TGTGCCAGCAGTTATTCCGGGCGGGTGGATACGCAGTATTTT.

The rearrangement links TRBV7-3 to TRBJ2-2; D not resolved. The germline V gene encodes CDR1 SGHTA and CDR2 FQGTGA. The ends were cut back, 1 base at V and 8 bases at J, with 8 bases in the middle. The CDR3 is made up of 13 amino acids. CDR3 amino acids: CASSLSGNGELFF. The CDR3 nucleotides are TGTGCCAGCAGCTTAAGTGGCAATGGGGAGCTGTTTTTT. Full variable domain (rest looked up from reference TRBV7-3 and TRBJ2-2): GAGVSQTPSNKVTEKGKYVELRCDPISGHTALYWYRQSLGQGPEFLIYFQGTGAADDSGLPNDRFFAVRPEGSVSTLKIQRTERGDSAVYLCASSLSGNGELFFGEGSRLTVL.

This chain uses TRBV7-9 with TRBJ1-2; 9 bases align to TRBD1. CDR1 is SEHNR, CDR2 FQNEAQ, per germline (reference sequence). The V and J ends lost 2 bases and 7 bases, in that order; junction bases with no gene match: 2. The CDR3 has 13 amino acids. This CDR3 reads CASSLTGGSGYTF. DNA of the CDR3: TGTGCCAGCAGCTTAACAGGGGGCAGTGGCTACACCTTC.

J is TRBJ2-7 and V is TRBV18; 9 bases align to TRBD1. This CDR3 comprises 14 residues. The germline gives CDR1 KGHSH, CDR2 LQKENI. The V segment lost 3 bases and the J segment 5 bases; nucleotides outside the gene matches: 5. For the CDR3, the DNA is TGTGCCAGCTCACCCGACAGGGGGACCCACGAGCAGTACTTC. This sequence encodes CASSPDRGTHEQYF.

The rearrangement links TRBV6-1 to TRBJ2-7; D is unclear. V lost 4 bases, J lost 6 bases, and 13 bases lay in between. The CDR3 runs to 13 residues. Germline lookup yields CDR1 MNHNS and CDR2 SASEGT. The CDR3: CASSAPRPVEQYF. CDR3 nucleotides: TGTGCCAGCAGTGCCCCAAGGCCAGTCGAGCAGTACTTC.

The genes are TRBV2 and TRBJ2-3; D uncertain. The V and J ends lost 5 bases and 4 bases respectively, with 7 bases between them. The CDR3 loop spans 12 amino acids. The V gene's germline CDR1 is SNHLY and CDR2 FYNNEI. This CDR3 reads CASSFQADTQYF. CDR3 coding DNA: TGTGCCAGCAGTTTCCAAGCAGATACGCAGTATTTT. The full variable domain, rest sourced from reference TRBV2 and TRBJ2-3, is EPEVTQTPSHQVTQMGQEVILRCVPISNHLYFYWYRQILGQKVEFLVSFYNNEISEKSEIFDDQFSVERPDGSNFTLKIRSTKLEDSAMYFCASSFQADTQYFGPGTRLTVL.

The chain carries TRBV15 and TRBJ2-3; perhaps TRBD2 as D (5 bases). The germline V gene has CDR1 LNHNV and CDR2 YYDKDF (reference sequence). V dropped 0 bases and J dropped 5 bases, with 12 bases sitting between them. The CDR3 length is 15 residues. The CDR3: CATSRDGRGGDTQYF. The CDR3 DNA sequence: TGTGCCACCAGCAGAGATGGTCGGGGTGGAGATACGCAGTATTTT.

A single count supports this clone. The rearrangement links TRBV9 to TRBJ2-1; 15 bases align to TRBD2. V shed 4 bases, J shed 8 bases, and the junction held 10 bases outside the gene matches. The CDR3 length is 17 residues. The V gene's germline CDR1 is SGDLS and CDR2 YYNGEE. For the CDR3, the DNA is TGTGCCAGCAGCTCTGGGACTAGCGGGGGGTTTTGGGATGAGCAGTTCTTC. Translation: CASSSGTSGGFWDEQFF. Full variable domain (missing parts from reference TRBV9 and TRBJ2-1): DSGVTQTPKHLITATGQRVTLRCSPRSGDLSVYWYQQSLDQGLQFLIQYYNGEERAKGNILERFSAQQFPDLHSELNLSSLELGDSALYFCASSSGTSGGFWDEQFFGPGTRLTVL.

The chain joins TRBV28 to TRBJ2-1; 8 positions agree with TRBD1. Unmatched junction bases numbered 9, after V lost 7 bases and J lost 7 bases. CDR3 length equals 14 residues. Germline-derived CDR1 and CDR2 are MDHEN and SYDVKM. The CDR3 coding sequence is TGTGCCAGCATCATGGACAGGGTAGGAAATGAGCAGTTCTTC. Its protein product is CASIMDRVGNEQFF.